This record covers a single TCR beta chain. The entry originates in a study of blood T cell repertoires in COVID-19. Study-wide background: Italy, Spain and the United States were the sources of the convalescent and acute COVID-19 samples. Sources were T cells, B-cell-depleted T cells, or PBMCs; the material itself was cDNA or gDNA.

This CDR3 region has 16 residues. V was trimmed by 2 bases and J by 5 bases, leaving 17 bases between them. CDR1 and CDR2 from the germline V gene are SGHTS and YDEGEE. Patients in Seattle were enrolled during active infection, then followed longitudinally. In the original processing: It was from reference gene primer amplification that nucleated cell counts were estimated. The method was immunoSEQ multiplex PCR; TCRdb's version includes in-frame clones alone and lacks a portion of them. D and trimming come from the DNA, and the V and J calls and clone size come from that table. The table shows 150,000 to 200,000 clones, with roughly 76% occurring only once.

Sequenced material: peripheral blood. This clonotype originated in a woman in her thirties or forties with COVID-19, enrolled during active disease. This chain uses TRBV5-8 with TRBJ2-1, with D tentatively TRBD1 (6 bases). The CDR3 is CASSFGTTPSDNEQFF. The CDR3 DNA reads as TGTGCCAGCAGCTTTGGGACAACTCCAAGTGACAATGAGCAGTTCTTC. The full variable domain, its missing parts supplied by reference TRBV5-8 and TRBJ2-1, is EAGVTQSPTHLIKTRGQQATLRCSPISGHTSVYWYQQALGLGLQFLLWYDEGEERNRGNFPPRFSGRQFPNYSSELNVNALELEDSALYLCASSFGTTPSDNEQFFGPGTRLTVL.